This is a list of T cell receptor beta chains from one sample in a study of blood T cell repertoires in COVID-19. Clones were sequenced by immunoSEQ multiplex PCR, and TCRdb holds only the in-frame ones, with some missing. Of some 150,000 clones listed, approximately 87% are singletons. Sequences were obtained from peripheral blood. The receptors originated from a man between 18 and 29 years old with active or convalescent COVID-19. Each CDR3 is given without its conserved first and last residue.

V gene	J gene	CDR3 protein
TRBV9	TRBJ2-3	ASTERGGTDTQY
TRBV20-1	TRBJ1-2	SAPGSYGYT
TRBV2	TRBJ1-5	ASRGNPTDQPQH
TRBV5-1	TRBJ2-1	ASSLVLATGFEQF
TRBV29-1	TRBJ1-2	SVGTGTGRFYGYT
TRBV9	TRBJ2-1	ASSPGGNEQF
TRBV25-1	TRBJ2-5	ASSEQAASETQY
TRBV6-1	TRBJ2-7	ASSEAAPYYGSTYEQY
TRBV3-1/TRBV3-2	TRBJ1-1	ASSHWTGANTEAF
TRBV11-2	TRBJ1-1	ASSLEGEGEAF
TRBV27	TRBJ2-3	ASSLSGLAGVDTQY
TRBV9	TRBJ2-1	ASSVDGGSGDEQF
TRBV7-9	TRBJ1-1	ASSLNYVRTEAF
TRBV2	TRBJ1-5	ASSVGSGRGNQPQH
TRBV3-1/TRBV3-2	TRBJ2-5	ASSPGLASSETQY
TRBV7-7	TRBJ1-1	ASSPIYTGNTEAF
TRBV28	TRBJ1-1	ASSLGRTGNTEAF
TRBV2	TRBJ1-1	ASSVGQGVEAF
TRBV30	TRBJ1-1	AWDLIRGRTEAF
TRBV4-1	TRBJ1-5	ASSQRSSDGDQPQH
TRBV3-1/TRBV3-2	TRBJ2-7	ASSARGSGRYEQY
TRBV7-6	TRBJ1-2	ASSLATPLSENRKFYGYT
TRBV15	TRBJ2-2	ATSRDRGSTGELF
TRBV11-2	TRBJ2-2	ASSWTSGNTGELF
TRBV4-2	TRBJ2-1	ASSPSLTVFLDRDRDNEQF
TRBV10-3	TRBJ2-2	AISEPGGAGELF
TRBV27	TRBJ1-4	ASSPGTGGYEKLF
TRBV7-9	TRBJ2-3	ASSSAAGGGTDTQY
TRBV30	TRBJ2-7	AWTDAGGPSEQY
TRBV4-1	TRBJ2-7	ASSPGTSGVSYEQY
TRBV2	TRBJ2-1	ASSERASGTSSEQF
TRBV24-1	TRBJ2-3	ATSESSGVDTQY
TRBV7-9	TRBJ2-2	ASSLPTGTGELF
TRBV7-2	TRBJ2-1	ASSLVGLAANEQF
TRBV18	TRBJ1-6	ASSPLISSGNSPLH